This T cell receptor (beta chain) is drawn from a study of blood T cell repertoires in COVID-19. As processed by the authors: Reference gene primer amplification in the assay estimated nucleated cell counts. Here immunoSEQ multiplex PCR was the method, and the copy in TCRdb shows in-frame clones only, minus some. Clone size and V and J calls were adopted from that table, with D and trimming inferred from the DNA. The sample shows approximately 240,000 clones, roughly 88% of them seen only once. Germline assignment: CDR1 MDHEN and CDR2 SYDVKM. The CDR3 consists of 13 residues. The ends were cut back, 5 bases at V and 4 bases at J, with 11 bases in the middle.

This chain connects TRBV28 to TRBJ2-5; TRBD1 might be the D (5 bases). The sequenced sample was peripheral blood. The receptor comes from a woman in her thirties or forties who had recovered from COVID-19. CDR3 sequence (DNA): TGTGCCAGCAGTCGACAAGGGGTAGAGACCCAGTACTTC. It is translated as CASSRQGVETQYF.